These 29 T cell receptor beta chains originate from one sample sequenced in a study of blood T cell repertoires in COVID-19. Sequenced by immunoSEQ multiplex PCR; TCRdb stores in-frame clones only, minus some. The sample lists 95,000 to 150,000 clones; approximately 80% were seen once. Sequences were obtained from peripheral blood. The receptors stem from a human donor in a cohort sampled during active COVID-19.

The V gene is TRBV30, the J gene TRBJ2-7; unclear D gene. V lost 0 bases, J lost 13 bases, and 19 bases lay in between. The CDR3 loop spans 13 amino acids. Germline-derived CDR1 and CDR2 are GTSNPN and SVGIG (reference sequence). The CDR3 loop reads CAWSVLSDHPPYF. DNA for the CDR3: TGTGCCTGGAGTGTACTATCCGACCACCCACCCTACTTC.

The chain combines TRBV6-5 with TRBJ1-6, with TRBD1 identical over 8 bases. Germline values: CDR1 MNHEY, CDR2 SVGAGI. Trimming removed 0 bases from V and 10 bases from J; junction bases left unmatched: 2. This CDR3 spans 14 amino acids. CDR3: CASSYSDRASPLHF. The CDR3 DNA follows: TGTGCCAGCAGTTACTCGGACAGGGCCTCACCCCTCCACTTT.

The chain couples TRBV2 to TRBJ1-4; 9 nucleotides align to TRBD1. J was trimmed by 7 bases and V by 7 bases; bases with no gene match: 4. CDR3 length: 13 amino acids. Per germline, CDR1 SNHLY and CDR2 FYNNEI. CDR3 amino acids: CASNRGLFEKLFF. CDR3 DNA: TGTGCCAGCAACAGGGGGCTTTTTGAAAAACTGTTTTTT.

In its sample, this clone was seen a few times. The genes are TRBV4-1 and TRBJ2-5; D is ambiguous. The V gene's germline CDR1 is MGHRA and CDR2 YSYEKL. CDR3 length: 13 amino acids. V lost 1 base to trimming and J lost 2 bases, with 5 bases between them. The CDR3 DNA reads TGCGCCAGCAGCCAAGGACTTCAAGAGACCCAGTACTTC. The encoded protein is CASSQGLQETQYF.

This rearrangement joins TRBV10-3 to TRBJ2-5; 7 nucleotides line up with TRBD1. Per germline, CDR1 ENHRY and CDR2 SYGVKD. The CDR3 consists of 14 residues. V was pared by 6 bases and J by 0 bases, with 4 bases of the junction left unmatched. Written as DNA, the CDR3 is TGTGCCATCAGCCTCGACAGGGACCAAGAGACCCAGTACTTC. It yields the protein CAISLDRDQETQYF.

The V gene is TRBV6-1, the J gene TRBJ2-7; weak D call: TRBD1 (5 bases). The CDR3 runs 15 residues. The germline CDR1 and CDR2 sequences are MNHNS and SASEGT. V was cut by 2 bases and J by 1 base, with 12 bases left in between. The CDR3 protein is CASSEYLTDSYEQYF. Written as DNA, the CDR3 is TGTGCCAGCAGTGAATACCTGACAGATTCCTACGAGCAGTACTTC.

V usage is TRBV6-2 or TRBV6-3 and J usage is TRBJ2-7, with 14 bases matching TRBD2. After removal of 4 bases from V and 2 bases from J, the junction contained 1 base not matched to a gene. The germline CDR1 and CDR2 sequences are MNHEY and SVGEGT. This CDR3 contains 15 residues. The CDR3 sequence: CASSSGLAGAYEQYF. In DNA form, the CDR3 reads TGTGCCAGCAGTTCGGGACTAGCGGGGGCCTACGAGCAGTACTTC.

V usage is TRBV19 and J usage is TRBJ2-7; 7 nucleotides match TRBD2. Germline CDR1 and CDR2: LNHDA and SQIVND (reference sequence). The CDR3 consists of 16 residues. V lost 1 base to trimming and J lost 2 bases; unmatched junction nucleotides: 8. CDR3 nucleotides: TGTGCCAGTAGTATAGTCGGGGGGAACAGCGCCTACGAGCAGTACTTC. Amino acid sequence: CASSIVGGNSAYEQYF.

The rearrangement links TRBV28 to TRBJ1-5; D remains ambiguous. CDR3 length: 13 amino acids. CDR1 is MDHEN, CDR2 SYDVKM, per germline. V dropped 5 bases and J dropped 6 bases, with 11 bases sitting between them. CDR3 residues: CASSPLVFQPQHF. The CDR3 DNA is TGTGCCAGCAGTCCCCTCGTATTTCAGCCCCAGCATTTT. The complete variable domain, with remaining parts taken from reference TRBV28 and TRBJ1-5, reads DVKVTQSSRYLVKRTGEKVFLECVQDMDHENMFWYRQDPGLGLRLIYFSYDVKMKEKGDIPEGYSVSREKKERFSLILESASTNQTSMYLCASSPLVFQPQHFGDGTRLSIL.

Comment on this clone: This sample also contains other DNA sequences that code for the same CDR3. V is TRBV9 and J is TRBJ2-7, with D unclear. V was shortened by 0 bases and J by 4 bases, with 5 bases between the two germline ends. The CDR3 sequence is 12 residues long. The germline V gene encodes CDR1 SGDLS and CDR2 YYNGEE. CDR3 nucleotides: TGTGCCAGCAGCGTAGACGGGTACGAGCAGTACTTC. Protein: CASSVDGYEQYF. Looking up the rest from reference TRBV9 and TRBJ2-7 gives the full variable domain: DSGVTQTPKHLITATGQRVTLRCSPRSGDLSVYWYQQSLDQGLQFLIQYYNGEERAKGNILERFSAQQFPDLHSELNLSSLELGDSALYFCASSVDGYEQYFGPGTRLTVT.

The chain carries TRBV5-6 and TRBJ1-1, with 7 bases matching TRBD1. CDR3 length: 15 residues. Trimming removed 0 bases from V and 1 base from J; junction bases left unmatched: 3. Germline loops: CDR1 SGHDT, CDR2 YYEEEE. The CDR3 is CASSLGGTANTEAFF. CDR3 nucleotide sequence: TGTGCCAGCAGCTTGGGGGGGACAGCGAACACTGAAGCTTTCTTT.

This clone was recorded once. The rearrangement uses TRBV10-1 and TRBJ1-1; D unclear. Germline CDR1 reads WNHNN; CDR2 reads SYGVQD (reference sequence). This CDR3 region has 13 residues. The V and J ends lost 6 bases and 1 base respectively, with 9 bases between them. The CDR3 region has the DNA TGCGCCAGCAGCCAGACAAGGAACACTGAAGCTTTCTTT. Encoded protein: CASSQTRNTEAFF.

In this sample, this clone turned up once. In DNA form, the CDR3 reads TGCGCCAGCAGCGAGTCGATGGGGAGCTACGAGCAGTACTTC. Its protein is CASSESMGSYEQYF. The chain uses TRBV5-1 and TRBJ2-7; D perhaps matches TRBD2 (5 bases). CDR1 and CDR2 (germline): SGHRS, YFSETQ. The CDR3 covers 14 residues. Trimming left V 4 bases short and J 3 bases short, with 14 bases between. The whole variable domain, filled in from reference TRBV5-1 and TRBJ2-7, reads KAGVTQTPRYLIKTRGQQVTLSCSPISGHRSVSWYQQTPGQGLQFLFEYFSETQRNKGNFPGRFSGRQFSNSRSEMNVSTLELGDSALYLCASSESMGSYEQYFGPGTRLTVT.

The gene calls are TRBV7-9 and TRBJ1-1; 10 bases fit TRBD1. Losses at the gene ends were 1 base for V and 4 bases for J; bases not matched to a gene: 12. This CDR3 region has 18 residues. Germline lookup yields CDR1 SEHNR and CDR2 FQNEAQ (reference sequence). In nucleotides, the CDR3 is TGTGCCAGCAGCTTAGTTGGACAGGGGGTGAGGCGGAGCACTGAAGCTTTCTTT. Amino acids: CASSLVGQGVRRSTEAFF.

V and J are TRBV4-2 and TRBJ2-7; D remains unclear. CDR3 length equals 13 residues. V lost 0 bases and J lost 3, with 6 bases in between. Germline CDR1 LGHNA, CDR2 YNFKEQ. CDR3 in DNA: TGTGCCAGCAGCCAAGACCCCCGCTACGAGCAGTACTTC. Its translation: CASSQDPRYEQYF.

The chain is built from TRBV5-6 and TRBJ2-2, with 13 bases fitting TRBD2. Germline values: CDR1 SGHDT, CDR2 YYEEEE. The CDR3 length is 15 residues. V trimming: 4 bases; J trimming: 9 bases; junction bases outside the gene matches: 6. In DNA form, the CDR3 reads TGTGCCAGCAGCCGCCGACTAGCGGGGGGACGGGAGCTGTTTTTT. Its protein product is CASSRRLAGGRELFF.

The V and J genes are TRBV18 and TRBJ1-2, with a possible D match to TRBD1 (5 bases). CDR3 length: 13 amino acids. V shed 3 bases and J shed 8 bases, with 13 bases lying between them. The V gene's germline CDR1 is KGHSH and CDR2 LQKENI. Here the CDR3 DNA reads TGTGCCAGCTCACCGACAGTTGAATACGGCTACACCTTC. Protein product: CASSPTVEYGYTF.

The genes are TRBV27 and TRBJ2-7; 8 bases are shared with TRBD2. This CDR3 spans 18 amino acids. Germline V gives CDR1 MNHEY, CDR2 SMNVEV (reference sequence). V lost 7 bases, J lost 4 bases, and 21 bases stayed unmatched. CDR3 sequence reads: CASTSRSRPGSGSYEQYF. The CDR3 DNA reads TGTGCCAGCACCTCAAGGAGCAGGCCTGGAAGCGGGAGTTACGAGCAGTACTTC.

Only one count was recorded for this clone. The J gene is TRBJ2-5, the V gene TRBV6-5; D perhaps matches TRBD1 (5 bases). Germline V gene lookup returns CDR1 MNHEY and CDR2 SVGAGI. The germline V and J ends were trimmed by 5 bases and 5 bases, with 6 bases remaining between them. This CDR3 spans 11 amino acids. CDR3 in amino acids: CASSKGETQYF. As DNA, the CDR3 is TGTGCCAGCAGTAAGGGGGAGACCCAGTACTTC.

The chain links TRBV6-5 to TRBJ2-5; no definite D call. Trimming shortened V by 2 bases and J by 2 bases, and 6 bases separated the two germline ends. The CDR3 consists of 13 residues. Germline lookup yields CDR1 MNHEY and CDR2 SVGAGI. In nucleotides, the CDR3 is TGTGCCAGCAGTTACGGCGGTCAAGAGACCCAGTACTTC. Amino acid sequence: CASSYGGQETQYF.

V is TRBV19 and J is TRBJ2-7, with 9 bases aligning to TRBD2. The CDR3 is made up of 16 amino acids. Germline CDR1 reads LNHDA; CDR2 reads SQIVND (reference sequence). The V segment lost 0 bases and the J segment 3 bases; nucleotides outside the gene matches: 6. CDR3 coding DNA: TGTGCCAGTAGTATAGACCTAGCGGGAAGCTTCTACGAGCAGTACTTC. Translating gives CASSIDLAGSFYEQYF.

The chain links TRBV15 to TRBJ1-5; D might be TRBD1 (5 bases). Between the trimmed V and J ends, which lost 0 bases and 6 bases, there was a span of 12 bases. This CDR3 is built from 15 residues. CDR1 is LNHNV and CDR2 is YYDKDF in the germline V gene (reference sequence). In nucleotides, the CDR3 is TGTGCCACCAGCAGAGATGGAGGGGCCGGTCAGCCCCAGCATTTT. It yields the protein CATSRDGGAGQPQHF.

The J gene is TRBJ2-7, the V gene TRBV7-9; 10 bases line up with TRBD1. The CDR3 totals 16 residues. Germline V lookup: CDR1 SEHNR, CDR2 FQNEAQ (reference sequence). The J segment lost 0 bases and the V segment lost 4 bases, leaving 6 bases of the junction unmatched. CDR3 nucleotides: TGTGCCAGCAGCTCACCCAGGACAGGGGGCTCCTACGAGCAGTACTTC. Its protein is CASSSPRTGGSYEQYF. Based on the CDR3 plus reference TRBV7-9 and TRBJ2-7, the full variable domain is DTGVSQNPRHKITKRGQNVTFRCDPISEHNRLYWYRQTLGQGPEFLTYFQNEAQLEKSRLLSDRFSAERPKGSFSTLEIQRTEQGDSAMYLCASSSPRTGGSYEQYFGPGTRLTVT.

This clone was counted once. This chain connects TRBV5-1 to TRBJ2-7, with 11 bases identical to TRBD2. Trimming cost V 0 bases and J 4 bases; bases outside gene matches: 6. The CDR3 length is 16 residues. Germline V gene sequence: CDR1 SGHRS, CDR2 YFSETQ. For the CDR3, the DNA is TGCGCCAGCAGCTTGGGGGCTAGCGGGAGGCAATACGAGCAGTACTTC. Encoded protein: CASSLGASGRQYEQYF.

This chain uses TRBV5-1 with TRBJ2-7; tentatively, D is TRBD2 (6 bases). The length of the CDR3 is 13 residues. Germline lookup yields CDR1 SGHRS and CDR2 YFSETQ. Trimming pared 0 bases from V and 4 bases from J, leaving 8 bases between. CDR3 DNA sequence: TGCGCCAGCAGCTTGGCTGCGGGATACGAGCAGTACTTC. It specifies CASSLAAGYEQYF.

This rearrangement joins TRBV3-1 (or the pseudogene TRBV3-2) to TRBJ1-3; 9 bases fit TRBD1. Germline lookup yields CDR1 LGHDT and CDR2 YNNKEL (reference sequence). CDR3 length equals 16 residues. The V segment lost 0 bases and the J segment 8 bases; nucleotides outside the gene matches: 8. DNA for the CDR3: TGTGCCAGCAGCCAAGATTGGGGGACAGGGAGGTACACCATATATTTT. This translates into CASSQDWGTGRYTIYF.

J is TRBJ1-2 and V is TRBV27, with 10 positions matching TRBD1. Germline V lookup: CDR1 MNHEY, CDR2 SMNVEV (reference sequence). V gave up 5 bases and J gave up 6 bases; unmatched junction bases: 3. The CDR3 is 13 residues long. In DNA form, the CDR3 reads TGTGCCAGCAGTGCCGGACAGGGGGATGGCTACACCTTC. Its protein product is CASSAGQGDGYTF.

The chain has TRBV14 and TRBJ2-7; D remains unclear. Trimming removed 0 bases from V and 2 bases from J, with 5 bases in between. Per the germline V gene, CDR1 is SGHDN and CDR2 is FVKESK. The CDR3 length is 13 residues. The CDR3 reads CASSQDPTYEQYF. The CDR3 region has the DNA TGTGCCAGCAGCCAAGATCCCACCTACGAGCAGTACTTC. Filled out from reference TRBV14 and TRBJ2-7, the complete variable domain reads EAGVTQFPSHSVIEKGQTVTLRCDPISGHDNLYWYRRVMGKEIKFLLHFVKESKQDESGMPNNRFLAERTGGTYSTLKVQPAELEDSGVYFCASSQDPTYEQYFGPGTRLTVT.

This clone was seen a few times. J is TRBJ1-6 and V is TRBV27; 7 bases match TRBD1. Germline assignment: CDR1 MNHEY and CDR2 SMNVEV (reference sequence). The junction had 11 bases not matched to a gene; V was cut back by 6 bases and J by 15 bases. The CDR3 has 13 amino acids. The CDR3 loop reads CASSLRGPGHLHF. As DNA, the CDR3 is TGTGCCAGCAGCCTTAGGGGGCCCGGTCACCTCCACTTT.